This entry is about one T cell receptor beta chain. This entry belongs to a study of blood T cell repertoires in COVID-19. Whole-study context: The United States, Italy and Spain were the sources of the acute and convalescent COVID-19 samples. Sample material is recorded as cDNA or gDNA derived from T cells, B-cell-depleted T cells, or PBMCs.

Germline V gene data show CDR1 as MNHEY and CDR2 as SVGEGT. This CDR3 is built from 14 residues. V gave up 2 bases and J gave up 8 bases; unmatched junction bases: 5. Original handling: From reference gene primer amplification, estimates of nucleated cell counts were derived. The repertoire was sequenced with immunoSEQ multiplex PCR; TCRdb's copy has only in-frame clones and lacks some. The V and J calls and clone size were taken over from that table, and D and trimming were inferred from the DNA. This sample yields 130,000 to 150,000 clones, of which 80% are seen a single time; approximately 3.5% belongs to the top ten.

This clonotype originated in a man between 65 and 85 years old who had recovered from COVID-19. The genes are TRBV6-2 or TRBV6-3 and TRBJ2-1; 8 bases match TRBD1. What was sequenced was peripheral blood. CDR3 nucleotide sequence: TGTGCCAGCAGTTACCCGGACAGGGCCGATGAGCAGTTCTTC. Translated, it gives CASSYPDRADEQFF.